This T cell receptor beta chain was captured by sequencing in a study of identical twins. Deletions cut 0 bases from V and 4 bases from J, with 10 bases between. Germline lookup yields CDR1 DFQATT and CDR2 SNEGSKA (reference sequence). This CDR3 region has 14 residues. TCRdb reanalysed the 5' RACE reads using MiXCR and keeps one entry per CDR3 protein. The sample lists 350,000 to 400,000 distinct CDR3 sequences, approximately 8.7% occurring once. The chain uses TRBV20-1 and TRBJ2-1, with D hard to call. This TCR was recovered from a woman in her 50s in good health. Sequencing used naive T cells sorted from blood. CDR3 region: CSARDNAVYNEQFF. The CDR3 bases are TGCAGTGCTAGAGATAATGCAGTTTACAATGAGCAGTTCTTC.